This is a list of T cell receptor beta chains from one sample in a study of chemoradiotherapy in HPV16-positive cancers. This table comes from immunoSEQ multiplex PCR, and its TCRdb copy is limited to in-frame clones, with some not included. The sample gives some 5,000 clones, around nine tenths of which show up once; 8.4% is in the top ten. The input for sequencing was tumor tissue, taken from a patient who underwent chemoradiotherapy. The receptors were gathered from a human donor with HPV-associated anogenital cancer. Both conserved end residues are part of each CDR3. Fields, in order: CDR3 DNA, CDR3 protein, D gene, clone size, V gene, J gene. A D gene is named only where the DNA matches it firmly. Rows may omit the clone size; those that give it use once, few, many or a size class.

TGTGCCACCAGCAGAGATGGGACAGCGAACACCGGGGAGCTGTTTTTT	CATSRDGTANTGELFF	TRBD1	once	TRBV15	TRBJ2-2
TGTGCCAGCAGTGAAGGGGCTAGCGGGAGGGCCCTCGGGGAGACCCAGTACTTC	CASSEGASGRALGETQYF	TRBD2	few	TRBV2	TRBJ2-5
TGTGCCAGTAGTATTTCGGCCCAGCGGGCAGGCTTCAATGAGCAGTTCTTC	CASSISAQRAGFNEQFF	.	.	TRBV19	TRBJ2-1
TGTGCCAGCTCTGGGTGGTCTGGGGCCAACGTCCTGACTTTC	CASSGWSGANVLTF	.	once	TRBV28	TRBJ2-6
TGCGCCAGCAGTGAGTCGAAGCGGGGGAACTACGAGCAGTACTTC	CASSESKRGNYEQYF	TRBD2	.	TRBV10-2	TRBJ2-7
TGTGCCAGCAGACTAGCGGGAGTTGGGGGGTACCAAGAGACCCAGTACTTC	CASRLAGVGGYQETQYF	TRBD2	.	TRBV2	TRBJ2-5
TGTGCCAGCAGTTGGCAGGGTAACTATGGCTACACCTTC	CASSWQGNYGYTF	.	large	TRBV27	TRBJ1-2
TGTGCCAGCCTCCTCACGGGGGACAGCTCCTACAATGAGCAGTTCTTC	CASLLTGDSSYNEQFF	.	.	TRBV7-9	TRBJ2-1
TGTGCCAGCAGCTCAAGGGACAGGGTTTTTTCCTATGGCTACACCTTC	CASSSRDRVFSYGYTF	TRBD1	.	TRBV7-9	TRBJ1-2
TGTGCCAGTAGTGTTGAGGGACAGGGCTCCTACGAGCAGTACTTC	CASSVEGQGSYEQYF	TRBD1	.	TRBV19	TRBJ2-7
TGTGCCAGCAGTCCCGGGACAGGGGACAATGAGCAGTTCTTC	CASSPGTGDNEQFF	TRBD1	.	TRBV6-5	TRBJ2-1
TGTGCCTGGAGTTTACCTACCCGGGAGTCCCTGGGGGATGAAAAACTGTTTTTT	CAWSLPTRESLGDEKLFF	.	.	TRBV30	TRBJ1-4
TGCAGTGAGAAGACACCGATACCTAACTATGGCTACACCTTC	CSEKTPIPNYGYTF	.	.	TRBV29-1	TRBJ1-2
TGCGCCAGCAGCCGAGCAGGTATTGATGAAAAACTGTTTTTT	CASSRAGIDEKLFF	.	.	TRBV5-1	TRBJ1-4
TGTGCCAGCAGTCCACAGGGGGAATCCCCCTATGGCTACACCTTC	CASSPQGESPYGYTF	TRBD1	.	TRBV6-4	TRBJ1-2
TGTGCCAGCAGTTCAGGGCCGGCTGAAAAACTGTTTTTT	CASSSGPAEKLFF	.	.	TRBV21-1	TRBJ1-4
TGTGCCAGCAGTGGCCGGGACAGTGGAAACACCATATATTTT	CASSGRDSGNTIYF	TRBD1	.	TRBV6-1	TRBJ1-3
TGTGCCAGCAGCTTACTTAACTATGGCTACACCTTC	CASSLLNYGYTF	.	.	TRBV7-9	TRBJ1-2
TGTGCCAGCAGTGTAGGGAGGTTCTACGAGCAGTACTTC	CASSVGRFYEQYF	.	.	TRBV2	TRBJ2-7
TGTGCCTGGAGCCTCAAATCCGGGACGGGAGCCTATGGCTACACCTTC	CAWSLKSGTGAYGYTF	.	.	TRBV30	TRBJ1-2
TGCGCCAGCAGCCAAGTTGTCAGGGGGCGCGGCGGGGAGCTGTTTTTT	CASSQVVRGRGGELFF	TRBD1	.	TRBV4-3	TRBJ2-2
TGTGCCAGCAGTGCGATCTCAGGGGGCGTTCAGCCCCAGCATTTT	CASSAISGGVQPQHF	TRBD1	.	TRBV6-5	TRBJ1-5
TGTGCCAGCAGTTGGCAGGGGGCGCGTTCTGGCTACACCTTC	CASSWQGARSGYTF	TRBD1	.	TRBV6-5	TRBJ1-2
TGTGCCAGCAGTGGTATTAGAGATACGCAGTATTTT	CASSGIRDTQYF	.	.	TRBV25-1	TRBJ2-3
TGTGCCAGCAGCCTCTCTCAGGGAGCTGGCTACACCTTC	CASSLSQGAGYTF	.	.	TRBV14	TRBJ1-2
TGTGCCAGCAGTTACGGGAGCTCCTCCTACGAGCAGTACTTC	CASSYGSSSYEQYF	.	.	TRBV6-5	TRBJ2-7
TGTGCCAGCAGTTTTTTCGAGGGAGGGCCTGCCGGGGAGCTGTTTTTT	CASSFFEGGPAGELFF	TRBD2	.	TRBV28	TRBJ2-2
TGTGCCAGCAGTACACGCGACACTGAAGCTTTCTTT	CASSTRDTEAFF	.	once	TRBV27	TRBJ1-1
TGCAGTGCTAACAGGGACTACGAGCAGTACTTC	CSANRDYEQYF	.	once	TRBV20-1	TRBJ2-7
TGCGCCAGCAGCTTGGACCTAGCGGGAGGCCCCTACGAGCAGTACTTC	CASSLDLAGGPYEQYF	TRBD2	.	TRBV5-1	TRBJ2-7
TGTGCCAGCAGCCCCCACAACTATGGCTACACCTTC	CASSPHNYGYTF	.	.	TRBV14	TRBJ1-2
TGCGCCAGCAGTGGCGGGGGGCTTACGAGCTCCTACGAGCAGTACTTC	CASSGGGLTSSYEQYF	TRBD2	.	TRBV10-1	TRBJ2-7
TGTGCCAGCCTATCCAGGGGCACTGAAGCTTTCTTT	CASLSRGTEAFF	.	.	TRBV11-2	TRBJ1-1
TGTGCCATCAGGGACCGGGACAGCCCCTCTGGAAACACCATATATTTT	CAIRDRDSPSGNTIYF	TRBD1	.	TRBV10-3	TRBJ1-3
TGCGCCAGCAGCCAAGATCGGGTAGGGGGAGGAGATCAGCCCCAGCATTTT	CASSQDRVGGGDQPQHF	.	.	TRBV4-1	TRBJ1-5